Shown below are 32 T cell receptor beta chains from a single sample sequenced in a study of CD8 T cells in Susac syndrome. Random hexamers were used to reverse transcribe roughly 0.45 to 1 ug of RNA. MiXCR, applied by TCRdb to the immunoSEQ multiplex PCR reads, yields one record per CDR3 protein. The table lists approximately 74,000 distinct CDR3 sequences, nearly 95% of them singletons. The sample consisted of CD8+ T cells from PBMCs. These TCRs come from a human donor with Susac syndrome.

The chain combines TRBV7-3 with TRBJ2-2; no firm D call. Germline V lookup: CDR1 SGHTA, CDR2 FQGTGA. Deletions cut 8 bases from V and 2 bases from J, with 6 bases between. This CDR3 spans 12 amino acids. Written as DNA, the CDR3 is TGTGCCAGCCAGGCAAACACCGGGGAGCTGTTTTTT. This sequence encodes CASQANTGELFF.

The chain has TRBV7-3 and TRBJ2-7; 7 bases line up with TRBD2. Per germline, CDR1 SGHTA and CDR2 FQGTGA. V lost 2 bases to trimming and J lost 6 bases; unmatched junction nucleotides: 4. This CDR3 has 13 amino acids. Here the CDR3 reads CASSLRGGREQYF. Here the CDR3 DNA reads TGTGCCAGCAGCTTACGCGGGGGTCGCGAGCAGTACTTC.

This sequence joins TRBV5-1 and TRBJ1-1, with 8 bases matching TRBD1. Per the germline V gene, CDR1 is SGHRS and CDR2 is YFSETQ. The J segment lost 7 bases and the V segment lost 0 bases, leaving 8 bases of the junction unmatched. The CDR3 sequence is 15 residues long. CDR3: CASSLGAGGADEAFF. The CDR3 nucleotides read TGCGCCAGCAGCTTGGGAGCAGGGGGCGCAGATGAAGCTTTCTTT.

The gene calls are TRBV20-1 and TRBJ2-7; tentatively, D is TRBD2 (6 bases). CDR1 and CDR2 from the germline V gene are DFQATT and SNEGSKA (reference sequence). The CDR3 runs 10 residues. V was trimmed by 7 bases and J by 3 bases, leaving 7 bases between them. CDR3 nucleotide sequence: TGCAGTGTCGGGAGCTACGAGCAGTACTTC. Translated: CSVGSYEQYF.

The J gene is TRBJ1-5, the V gene TRBV14; D unclear. This CDR3 comprises 13 residues. Germline V lookup: CDR1 SGHDN, CDR2 FVKESK. V lost 1 base and J 7 bases, leaving 8 bases between the germline ends. The CDR3 DNA reads as TGTGCCAGCAGCCAAGCTGGCAGGCAGCCCCAGCATTTT. This sequence encodes CASSQAGRQPQHF.

This chain connects TRBV7-8 to TRBJ2-2; 7 bases match TRBD1. The CDR3 contains 15 residues. Germline CDR1 and CDR2: SGHVS and FQNEAQ. Trimming at V came to 4 bases and at J to 3 bases, leaving 5 bases not matched to a gene. The CDR3 region is CASSSDRAYTGELFF. CDR3 in DNA: TGTGCCAGCAGCTCAGACAGGGCATACACCGGGGAGCTGTTTTTT.

The chain is built from TRBV10-3 and TRBJ2-2; 11 bases line up with TRBD1. The V gene end was trimmed by 0 bases and the J gene end by 6 bases; junction bases not matched to a gene: 6. CDR3 length: 17 amino acids. CDR1 is ENHRY, CDR2 SYGVKD, per germline. The CDR3 here is CAISESWTGGAPGELFF. The DNA for the CDR3 is TGTGCCATCAGTGAGTCTTGGACAGGGGGCGCGCCCGGGGAGCTGTTTTTT.

The chain has TRBV29-1 and TRBJ2-3, with 7 bases matching TRBD2. Germline CDR1 reads SQVTM; CDR2 reads ANQGSEA. Trimming cost V 0 bases and J 2 bases; bases outside gene matches: 14. There are 18 residues in the CDR3. The CDR3 protein is CSVEDFWDSRGTTDTQYF. CDR3 nucleotides: TGCAGCGTTGAAGATTTTTGGGACTCGCGGGGGACCACAGATACGCAGTATTTT.

The CDR3 is CATCAASYNEQFF. The CDR3 region has the DNA TGTGCCACCTGTGCAGCCTCCTACAATGAGCAGTTCTTC. V and J are TRBV24-1 and TRBJ2-1; D uncertain. This CDR3 has 13 residues. Deletions cut 9 bases from V and 0 bases from J, with 8 bases between. From germline, CDR1 is KGHDR and CDR2 SFDVKD.

The rearrangement links TRBV3-1 to TRBJ2-2; D gene unclear. CDR1 is LGHDT and CDR2 is YNNKEL in the germline V gene (reference sequence). The CDR3 loop spans 13 amino acids. Between the trimmed V and J ends, which lost 0 bases and 7 bases, there was a span of 6 bases. The CDR3 DNA is TGTGCCAGCAGCCAAGATGGAGACGGGGAGCTGTTTTTT. Translation gives CASSQDGDGELFF.

J is TRBJ2-7 and V is TRBV6-6; 7 positions match TRBD1. The junction had 2 bases not matched to a gene; V was cut back by 2 bases and J by 7 bases. Germline CDR1 MNHNY, CDR2 SVGAGI (reference sequence). This CDR3 has 12 amino acids. The CDR3 is CASSYPGQEQYF. The DNA of the CDR3 is TGTGCCAGCAGTTACCCGGGACAGGAGCAGTACTTC.

CDR3 residues: CASSYSSPFRLAGGPGEVELFF. CDR3 in DNA: TGTGCCAGCAGTTACTCGAGCCCCTTCCGACTAGCGGGAGGGCCGGGCGAGGTGGAGCTGTTTTTT. The V gene is TRBV6-2 or TRBV6-3, the J gene TRBJ2-2, with 14 bases identical to TRBD2. Trimming at V came to 0 bases and at J to 10 bases, leaving 22 bases not matched to a gene. CDR3 length: 22 residues. Per the germline V gene, CDR1 is MNHEY and CDR2 is SVGEGT.

The chain combines TRBV6-2 or TRBV6-3 with TRBJ2-7; D is perhaps TRBD1 (6 bases). This CDR3 has 16 residues. V was shortened by 4 bases and J by 1 base, with 17 bases between the two germline ends. Germline V gives CDR1 MNHEY, CDR2 SVGEGT. In DNA form, the CDR3 reads TGTGCCAGCAGTTCCCTGACAGGAAGACTATCCTACGAGCAGTACTTC. Encoded protein: CASSSLTGRLSYEQYF.

The rearrangement joins TRBV30 to TRBJ1-3, with D tentatively TRBD1 (5 bases). The V and J ends lost 3 bases and 1 base respectively, with 16 bases between them. Germline-derived CDR1 and CDR2 are GTSNPN and SVGIG (reference sequence). There are 16 residues in the CDR3. The CDR3 nucleotides read TGTGCCTGGAGGAACCCGGGACTGAATTCTGGAAACACCATATATTTT. It translates to CAWRNPGLNSGNTIYF.

This sequence joins TRBV7-8 and TRBJ1-2; D remains unclear. V dropped 1 base and J dropped 8 bases, with 14 bases sitting between them. CDR3 length: 14 amino acids. CDR1 and CDR2 (germline): SGHVS, FQNEAQ. This chain's CDR3 is CASSLGTLTGGYTF. For the CDR3, the DNA is TGTGCCAGCAGCTTAGGAACTTTGACCGGGGGCTACACCTTC.

This CDR3 reads CSVDARDSQETQYF. As DNA, the CDR3 is TGCAGCGTTGACGCCCGGGACAGCCAAGAGACCCAGTACTTC. This rearrangement joins TRBV29-1 to TRBJ2-5, with 7 bases fitting TRBD1. The CDR3 contains 14 residues. J lost 1 base, V lost 3 bases, and 5 bases had no gene match. Germline CDR1 reads SQVTM; CDR2 reads ANQGSEA. The full variable domain, its missing parts supplied by reference TRBV29-1 and TRBJ2-5, is SAVISQKPSRDICQRGTSLTIQCQVDSQVTMMFWYRQQPGQSLTLIATANQGSEATYESGFVIDKFPISRPNLTFSTLTVSNMSPEDSSIYLCSVDARDSQETQYFGPGTRLLVL.

The rearrangement links TRBV20-1 to TRBJ1-5; D not certain. From germline, CDR1 is DFQATT and CDR2 SNEGSKA (reference sequence). The CDR3 totals 16 residues. V gave up 0 bases and J gave up 0 bases, with 12 bases separating them. The CDR3 here is CSARDTGTYSNQPQHF. CDR3 DNA sequence: TGCAGTGCTAGAGATACGGGAACCTATAGCAATCAGCCCCAGCATTTT.

The chain combines TRBV7-9 with TRBJ2-3; no firm D call. The CDR3 has 15 amino acids. The V end lost 7 bases, the J end lost 4 bases, and 18 bases lay between the germline ends. From germline, CDR1 is SEHNR and CDR2 FQNEAQ (reference sequence). CDR3 DNA sequence: TGTGCCAGCACCCCGTTGGGTTTCGACGCAGATACGCAGTATTTT. The encoded protein is CASTPLGFDADTQYF.

This chain links TRBV5-4 with TRBJ1-5; D remains ambiguous. Trimming stripped 2 bases from V and 2 bases from J, with 5 bases between. The CDR3 consists of 13 residues. CDR1 is SGHNT and CDR2 is YYREEE in the germline V gene (reference sequence). CDR3 sequence (DNA): TGTGCCAGCAGCTTTTGGGGCAATCAGCCCCAGCATTTT. Translating it yields CASSFWGNQPQHF.

V usage is TRBV3-1 and J usage is TRBJ2-7; TRBD1 matches 8 bases. The trim removed 1 base at V and 7 bases at J, leaving 9 bases unmatched. Germline V gene data show CDR1 as LGHDT and CDR2 as YNNKEL (reference sequence). CDR3 length equals 15 residues. The chain's CDR3 is CASSQGGRGLEEQYF. CDR3 DNA: TGTGCCAGCAGCCAAGGCGGCAGGGGGCTTGAGGAGCAGTACTTC.

Here the CDR3 reads CASSLEVDEQFF. The DNA for the CDR3 is TGTGCCAGCAGCTTAGAGGTAGATGAGCAGTTCTTC. This rearrangement joins TRBV13 to TRBJ2-1; D is undetermined. The CDR3 covers 12 residues. V gave up 1 base and J gave up 8 bases, with 6 bases separating them. Germline lookup yields CDR1 PRHDT and CDR2 FYEKMQ (reference sequence). The full variable domain, in which reference TRBV13 and TRBJ2-1 provide the parts outside the CDR3, is AAGVIQSPRHLIKEKRETATLKCYPIPRHDTVYWYQQGPGQDPQFLISFYEKMQSDKGSIPDRFSAQQFSDYHSELNMSSLELGDSALYFCASSLEVDEQFFGPGTRLTVL.

This chain connects TRBV7-9 to TRBJ1-1; a weak D match, TRBD1 (5 bases). There are 17 residues in the CDR3. Trimming removed 1 base from V and 0 bases from J, with 15 bases in between. Germline CDR1 and CDR2: SEHNR and FQNEAQ (reference sequence). Here the CDR3 DNA reads TGTGCCAGCAGCTTAGGATATGGGTGGGGGATGAACACTGAAGCTTTCTTT. Residues: CASSLGYGWGMNTEAFF.

The rearrangement uses TRBV30 and TRBJ2-7; 8 bases are a match to TRBD2. The CDR3 is made up of 14 amino acids. V dropped 4 bases and J dropped 0; count of bases not matched to a gene: 5. Germline V gene data show CDR1 as GTSNPN and CDR2 as SVGIG (reference sequence). CDR3 amino acids: CAWTGGRSSYEQYF. The CDR3 bases are TGTGCCTGGACCGGCGGGAGGAGCTCCTACGAGCAGTACTTC.

The chain combines TRBV11-2 with TRBJ2-5, with D perhaps matching TRBD1 or TRBD2 (6 bases each). Germline CDR1 SGHAT, CDR2 FQNNGV. This CDR3 spans 13 amino acids. V was cut by 5 bases and J by 5 bases, with 12 bases left in between. Here the CDR3 reads CASSKGGWETQYF. CDR3 DNA: TGTGCCAGCAGCAAGGGGGGTTGGGAGACCCAGTACTTC.

The gene calls are TRBV29-1 and TRBJ2-3, with D maybe TRBD1 (6 bases). Trimming left V 7 bases short and J 6 bases short, with 17 bases between. CDR1 and CDR2 (germline): SQVTM, ANQGSEA. CDR3 length: 13 amino acids. The CDR3 reads CSGQTGLKDTQYF. The CDR3 region has the DNA TGCAGCGGTCAAACAGGGCTCAAGGATACGCAGTATTTT.

The V gene is TRBV20-1, the J gene TRBJ2-1, with TRBD2 matching 10 bases. The germline V gene has CDR1 DFQATT and CDR2 SNEGSKA (reference sequence). The J segment lost 4 bases and the V segment lost 6 bases, leaving 18 bases of the junction unmatched. The length of the CDR3 is 18 residues. The CDR3 nucleotides are TGCAGTGCCAGCGGAAACACTAATGGACTAGCGGATTACAATGAGCAGTTCTTC. This translates into CSASGNTNGLADYNEQFF.

The CDR3 sequence: CATSRGQDQGYNEQFF. The CDR3 nucleotides read TGTGCCACCAGCAGAGGACAGGATCAGGGTTACAATGAGCAGTTCTTC. The chain joins TRBV15 to TRBJ2-1; a possible D gene is TRBD1 (6 bases). The CDR3 has 16 residues. V was shortened by 1 base and J by 4 bases, with 14 bases between the two germline ends. Germline V gene sequence: CDR1 LNHNV, CDR2 YYDKDF (reference sequence). Full variable domain (outside the CDR3, taken from reference TRBV15 and TRBJ2-1): DAMVIQNPRYQVTQFGKPVTLSCSQTLNHNVMYWYQQKSSQAPKLLFHYYDKDFNNEADTPDNFQSRRPNTSFCFLDIRSPGLGDTAMYLCATSRGQDQGYNEQFFGPGTRLTVL.

V gene TRBV29-1 combines with J gene TRBJ2-6; D is unresolved. V was shortened by 0 bases and J by 4 bases, with 7 bases between the two germline ends. This CDR3 contains 14 residues. The germline V gene has CDR1 SQVTM and CDR2 ANQGSEA. The CDR3 sequence is CSVEEFGGANVLTF. CDR3 bases: TGCAGCGTTGAAGAATTCGGGGGGGCCAACGTCCTGACTTTC.

This chain connects TRBV13 to TRBJ2-1; 15 bases are a match to TRBD2. Germline values: CDR1 PRHDT, CDR2 FYEKMQ (reference sequence). The V gene end was trimmed by 8 bases and the J gene end by 6 bases; junction bases not matched to a gene: 11. CDR3 size: 17 residues. This chain's CDR3 is CASDSGGTSGRFNEQFF. Here the CDR3 DNA reads TGTGCCAGCGATTCAGGGGGGACTAGCGGGAGGTTCAATGAGCAGTTCTTC.

V gene TRBV27 combines with J gene TRBJ2-7; TRBD2 matches at 14 bases. V shed 5 bases, J shed 6 bases, and the junction held 3 bases outside the gene matches. CDR1 MNHEY and CDR2 SMNVEV come from the germline V gene (reference sequence). CDR3 size: 14 residues. CDR3 DNA sequence: TGTGCCAGCAGTATGGGACTAGCGGGAGCCGAGCAGTACTTC. Amino acid sequence: CASSMGLAGAEQYF.

This chain links TRBV19 with TRBJ2-1; D perhaps matches TRBD1 (6 bases). Between the trimmed V and J ends, which lost 9 bases and 9 bases, there was a span of 15 bases. Germline CDR1 is LNHDA and CDR2 is SQIVND (reference sequence). This CDR3 has 12 amino acids. The CDR3 region is CASSPGHSEQFF. CDR3 nucleotides: TGTGCCAGCTCTCCGGGACACAGTGAGCAGTTCTTC.

The rearrangement joins TRBV12-3 or TRBV12-4 to TRBJ1-1; D perhaps matches TRBD1 (5 bases). Trimming removed 9 bases at V and 6 bases at J, with 23 bases between. This CDR3 has 15 amino acids. CDR3: CARPNRLSKKAEAFF. DNA of the CDR3: TGTGCCAGACCGAACAGGCTCTCGAAGAAGGCTGAAGCTTTCTTT.